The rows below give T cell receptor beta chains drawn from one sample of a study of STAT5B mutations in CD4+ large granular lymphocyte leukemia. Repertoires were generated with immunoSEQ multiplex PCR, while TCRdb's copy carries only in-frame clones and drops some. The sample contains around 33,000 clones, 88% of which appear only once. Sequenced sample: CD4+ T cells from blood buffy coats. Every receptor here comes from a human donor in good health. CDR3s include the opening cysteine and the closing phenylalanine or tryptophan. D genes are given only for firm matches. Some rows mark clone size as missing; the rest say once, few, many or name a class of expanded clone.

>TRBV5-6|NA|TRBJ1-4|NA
TGTGCCAGCAGCCAGATGGGGGGGACTGAAAAACTGTTTTTT
CASSQMGGTEKLFF
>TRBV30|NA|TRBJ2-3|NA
TGTGCCTGTTCGGGGGCAGATACGCAGTATTTT
CACSGADTQYF
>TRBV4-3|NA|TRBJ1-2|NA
TGCGCCAGCAGCCAAGATTGGGGGACGGAATATGGCTACACCTTC
CASSQDWGTEYGYTF
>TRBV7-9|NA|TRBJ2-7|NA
TGTGCCAGCAGCTTAGTCGGGGGCTCGGCCTACGAGCAGTACTTC
CASSLVGGSAYEQYF
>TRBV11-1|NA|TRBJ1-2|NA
TGTGCCAGCAGCTCCCCTCTCGAGGGGTATGGCTACACCTTC
CASSSPLEGYGYTF
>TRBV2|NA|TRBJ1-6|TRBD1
TGTGCCACGGCGGGACAGTATAATTCACCCCTCCACTTT
CATAGQYNSPLHF
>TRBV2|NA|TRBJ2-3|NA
TGTGCCAGCAGTAGGGGCACAGATACGCAGTATTTT
CASSRGTDTQYF
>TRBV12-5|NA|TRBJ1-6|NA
TGTGCTAGTGCCCTGGACAGATCCTCACCCCTCCACTTT
CASALDRSSPLHF
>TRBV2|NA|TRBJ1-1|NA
TGTGCCAGCAGCGCCAGGGGTTGGGGGTGGAACACTGAAGCTTTCTTT
CASSARGWGWNTEAFF
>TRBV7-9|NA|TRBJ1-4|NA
TGTGCCAGCAGCTTAGCCGCCCTCGGTGACGGAAAACTGTTTTTT
CASSLAALGDGKLFF
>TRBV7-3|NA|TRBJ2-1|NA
TGTGCCAGCAGGACTACCGGGGGTGGGGAGCAGTTCTTC
CASRTTGGGEQFF
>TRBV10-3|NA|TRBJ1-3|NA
TGTGCCACCCACGGCGCTCGATACACTCTGGAAAACACCATATATTTT
CATHGARYTLENTIYF
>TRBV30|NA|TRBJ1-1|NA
TGTGCCTGGAGTGTACCCGATTCATTCCGGGGGAACACTGAAGCTTTCTTT
CAWSVPDSFRGNTEAFF
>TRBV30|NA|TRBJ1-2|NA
TGTGCCTGGAGGCGGGTGGGGGGCTATGGCTACACCTTC
CAWRRVGGYGYTF
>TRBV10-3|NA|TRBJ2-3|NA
TGTGCCATCAGCCCCTCTTTAGATACGCAGTATTTT
CAISPSLDTQYF
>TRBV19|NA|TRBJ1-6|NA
TGTGCCAGTAGTATCGACGGACGTAATTCACCCCTCCACTTT
CASSIDGRNSPLHF
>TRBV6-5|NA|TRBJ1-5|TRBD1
TGTGCCAGCAGTTACTCCGGGACAGGGTTTGGACAGCCCCAGCATTTT
CASSYSGTGFGQPQHF
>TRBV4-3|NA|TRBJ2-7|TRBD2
TGCGCCAGCAGCCAAGATAGGGGACTAGCGCCCGGGGGAGAGCAGTACTTC
CASSQDRGLAPGGEQYF
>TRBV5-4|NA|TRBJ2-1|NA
TGTGCCAGCAGCTTGGACTACAATGAGCAGTTCTTC
CASSLDYNEQFF
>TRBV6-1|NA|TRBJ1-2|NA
TGTGCCAGCAGTGAAGCACACAGCACTAACTATGGCTACACCTTC
CASSEAHSTNYGYTF
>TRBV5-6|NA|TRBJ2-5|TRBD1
TGTGCCAGCAGCTCCGGGACAGAAGAGACCCAGTACTTC
CASSSGTEETQYF
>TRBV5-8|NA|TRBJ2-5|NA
TGTGCCAGCAGCACCTCCCCTACGGGGGAAACCCAGTACTTC
CASSTSPTGETQYF
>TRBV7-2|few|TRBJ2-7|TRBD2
TGTGCCAGCAGCTTAGGGCTAGCGGTGAGCTACGAGCAGTACTTC
CASSLGLAVSYEQYF
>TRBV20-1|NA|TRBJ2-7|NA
TGCAGTGCGGTTCTGTCCTACGAGCAGTACTTC
CSAVLSYEQYF
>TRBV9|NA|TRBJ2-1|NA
TGTGCCAGCTCACGCGGACACAATGAGCAGTTCTTC
CASSRGHNEQFF
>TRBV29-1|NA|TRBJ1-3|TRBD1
TGCAGCGTTCTGACAGGGGGCTCTGGAAACACCATATATTTT
CSVLTGGSGNTIYF
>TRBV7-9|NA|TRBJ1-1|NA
TGTGCCAGCAGCTTAACCGGACGCTTTATACCCGCGAACACTGAAGCTTTCTTT
CASSLTGRFIPANTEAFF
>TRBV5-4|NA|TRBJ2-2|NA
TGTGCCAGCAGCTTGCTTAATTCGGCGGCGAACACCGGGGAGCTGTTTTTT
CASSLLNSAANTGELFF
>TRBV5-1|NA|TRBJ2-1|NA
TGCGCCAGCGGCTCGGGCTCTAGAAATGACAATGAGCAGTTCTTC
CASGSGSRNDNEQFF
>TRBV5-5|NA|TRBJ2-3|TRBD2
TGTGCCAGCAGCTACGGGACTAGCGGGAGGGCCAATACGCAGTATTTT
CASSYGTSGRANTQYF
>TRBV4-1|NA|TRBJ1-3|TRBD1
TGCGCCAGCAGCCAATCAGGACAGGGGTGGGCTGCCTCCTCTGGAAACACCATATATTTT
CASSQSGQGWAASSGNTIYF
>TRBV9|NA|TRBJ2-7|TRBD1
TGTGCCAGCAGCACAACCGGGACAGGGTCCTACGAGCAGTACTTC
CASSTTGTGSYEQYF
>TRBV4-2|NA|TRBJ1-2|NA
TGTGCCAGCAGCCACGAACAGGGCAACCTTGGCTATGGCTACACCTTC
CASSHEQGNLGYGYTF
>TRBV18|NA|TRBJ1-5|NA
TGTGCCAGCTCAGGGGGACGGAATCAGCCCCAGCATTTT
CASSGGRNQPQHF
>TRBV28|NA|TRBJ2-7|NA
TGTGCCAGCAGACTTAGAGGGGGACCATACGAGCAGTACTTC
CASRLRGGPYEQYF
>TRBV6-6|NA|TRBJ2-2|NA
TGTGCCAGCAGTTCCCAGGGCGACAATTCAGCGGGGGAGCTGTTTTTT
CASSSQGDNSAGELFF
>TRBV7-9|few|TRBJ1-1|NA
TGTGCCAGCAGCTTAGAATGGCTGAACACTGAAGCTTTCTTT
CASSLEWLNTEAFF
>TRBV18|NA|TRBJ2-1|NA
TGTGCCAGCTCACCCAGGGCGGGGGCTCAAGGGGAGCAGTTCTTC
CASSPRAGAQGEQFF
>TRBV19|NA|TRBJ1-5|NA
TGTGCCAGCCAGGGGCGGCGGCTATATAGCAATCAGCCCCAGCATTTT
CASQGRRLYSNQPQHF
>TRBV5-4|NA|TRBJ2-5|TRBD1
TGTGCCAGCAGCTTGGCGACAGGGGGCCAAGAGACCCAGTACTTC
CASSLATGGQETQYF
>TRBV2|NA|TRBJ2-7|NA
TGTGCCAGCAGCTACAACAGGGACCAGTACTTC
CASSYNRDQYF
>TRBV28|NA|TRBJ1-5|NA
TGTGCCAGCAGTTACTCGAGCAATCAGCCCCAGCATTTT
CASSYSSNQPQHF
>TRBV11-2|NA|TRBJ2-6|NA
TGTGCCAGCAGCCCCCGGGAGGGGGCCAACGTCCTGACTTTC
CASSPREGANVLTF
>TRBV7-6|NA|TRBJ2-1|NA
TGTGCCAGCAGCTTCGGCGGTGGCTACACGTCTGAGCAGTTCTTC
CASSFGGGYTSEQFF
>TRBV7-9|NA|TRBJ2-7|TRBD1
TGTGCCAGCAGCCCCGGGACAGGGGGCTTATACGAGCAGTACTTC
CASSPGTGGLYEQYF
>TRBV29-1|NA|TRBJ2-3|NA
TGCAGCGCAGTTTGGGGCTATATAGGTTTTAGGTCAGATACGCAGTATTTT
CSAVWGYIGFRSDTQYF
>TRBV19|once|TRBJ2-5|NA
TGTGCCAGTAGTATAGGCGGGGACCCAGGGGAGACCCAGTACTTC
CASSIGGDPGETQYF
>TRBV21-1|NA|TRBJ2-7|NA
TGTGCCAGCAGCAAGACTAGCGGGGTGTACTTC
CASSKTSGVYF
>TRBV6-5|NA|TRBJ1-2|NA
TGTGCCAGCAAGGGGAAGGCCTATGGCTACACCTTC
CASKGKAYGYTF
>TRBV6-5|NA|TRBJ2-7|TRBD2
TGTGCCAGCAGTTACTCGTTAGCGGGAGACGGCTACGAGCAGTACTTC
CASSYSLAGDGYEQYF
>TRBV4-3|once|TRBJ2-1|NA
TGCGCCAGCAGCCAAGATCGGCAGGGGATGCAATGGCCTAACTACAATGAGCAGTTCTTC
CASSQDRQGMQWPNYNEQFF
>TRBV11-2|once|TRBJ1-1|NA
TGTGCCAGCAGGGTACTAATCTCGGGTTTGAACACTGAAGCTTTCTTT
CASRVLISGLNTEAFF
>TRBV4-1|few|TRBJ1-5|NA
TGCGCCAGCAGCCAAGATCCGAGCAATCAGCCCCAGCATTTT
CASSQDPSNQPQHF
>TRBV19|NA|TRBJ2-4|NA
TGTGCCAGTAGTCAACGGGGACCCTCAAACGAGTACTTC
CASSQRGPSNEYF
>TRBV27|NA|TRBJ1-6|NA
TGTGCCAGCAGTTCCAGCCAGGGGCGTTCACCCCTCCACTTT
CASSSSQGRSPLHF
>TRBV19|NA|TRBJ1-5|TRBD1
TGTGCCAGTAGTGCAACAGGGGCTAGCAATCAGCCCCAGCATTTT
CASSATGASNQPQHF
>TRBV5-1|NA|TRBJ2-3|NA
TGCGCCAGCAGCTCCTCGCGCACAGATACGCAGTATTTT
CASSSSRTDTQYF
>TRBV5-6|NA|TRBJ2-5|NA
TGTGCCAGCAGCTTTCAAGGGAAACGCGAGACCCAGTACTTC
CASSFQGKRETQYF
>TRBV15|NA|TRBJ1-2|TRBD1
TGTGCCACCAGCAGTTTATCGGGGACAGGCCGCAGCTACACCTTC
CATSSLSGTGRSYTF